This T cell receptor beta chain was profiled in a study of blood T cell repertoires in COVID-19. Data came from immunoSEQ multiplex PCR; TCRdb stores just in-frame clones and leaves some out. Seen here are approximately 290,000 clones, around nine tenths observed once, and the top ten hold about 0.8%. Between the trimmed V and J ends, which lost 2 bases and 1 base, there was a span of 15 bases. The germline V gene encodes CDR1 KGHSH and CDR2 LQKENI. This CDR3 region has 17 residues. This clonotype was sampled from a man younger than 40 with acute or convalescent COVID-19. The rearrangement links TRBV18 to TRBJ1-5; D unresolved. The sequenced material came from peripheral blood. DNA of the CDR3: TGTGCCAGCTCACCAAGAGGCCTACAAGGCAGCAATCAGCCCCAGCATTTT. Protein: CASSPRGLQGSNQPQHF.